This T cell receptor beta chain is drawn from a study of identical twins. Study results and limitations: Twins shared out-of-frame alpha sequences with excess low generation probability. Insertions were reduced in abundant cord blood beta clonotypes but not in memory repertoires. In zero-insertion analyses, partial confounding could arise from invariant MAIT and iNKT cells.

CDR1 is LGHNT, CDR2 FRNRAP, per germline. This CDR3 is built from 10 residues. V dropped 7 bases and J dropped 7 bases, with 8 bases sitting between them. cDNA molecules carried unique molecular identifiers, and template switching added a universal primer site. TCRdb used MiXCR to reprocess the 5' RACE reads, holding one entry per CDR3 protein. The data hold hundreds of thousands of distinct CDR3 sequences, with roughly 7.5% observed a single time. On this clonotype itself: Antigen: not known.

The sample also formed part of further work on yellow fever vaccine responses in identical twins.

The receptor's source is a woman between 18 and 29 years old in good health. This sequence joins TRBV12-5 and TRBJ2-7; no firm D call. The sequencing input was memory (CD45RO+) T cells sorted from blood. CDR3 nucleotide sequence: TGTGCTAGTGATACAGTTGAGCAGTACTTC. This gives the protein CASDTVEQYF.